Sequencing of this T cell receptor (beta chain) was carried out in a study of T cells in Graves' hyperthyroidism and ophthalmopathy. General study points: Patients with ophthalmopathy were separated from those with stable hyperthyroidism by a 13 V-J model. Within blood appeared most thyroid clonotypes that had expanded above 0.001.

On this clonotype: The target antigen is unknown.

RNA transcripts gave rise to amplified TCR beta CDR3 regions. Carried out on the TCR CDR3, a first-round RT-PCR used the HTBI primer set. Using its own MiXCR run on the multiplex PCR reads, TCRdb lists one record per CDR3 protein. The sample lists 550,000 to 800,000 distinct CDR3 sequences, roughly 15% occurring once. Researchers barred patients who had uncontrolled infection, other autoimmune disease, pregnancy or lactation. V lost 5 bases, J lost 2 bases, and 18 bases lay in between. From germline, CDR1 is SGHVS and CDR2 FQNEAQ. CDR3 length: 16 amino acids. The sequenced sample was blood. The origin of this receptor is a man aged 18 to 29 with Graves' hyperthyroidism. J is TRBJ1-1 and V is TRBV7-8; maybe TRBD1 (5 bases). The CDR3 sequence is CASSGGTATFNTEAFF. For the CDR3, the DNA is TGTGCCAGCAGCGGGGGGACGGCTACGTTTAACACTGAAGCTTTCTTT. Complete variable domain (other parts from reference TRBV7-8 and TRBJ1-1): GAGVSQSPRYKVAKRGQDVALRCDPISGHVSLFWYQQALGQGPEFLTYFQNEAQLDKSGLPSDRFFAERPEGSVSTLKIQRTQQEDSAVYLCASSGGTATFNTEAFFGQGTRLTVV.